A single TCR beta chain is shown here with its context. No antigen is known for it. Germline values: CDR1 SGHRS, CDR2 YFSETQ. This CDR3 is 15 amino acids long. Trimming at V came to 4 bases and at J to 7 bases, leaving 7 bases not matched to a gene. Indicated treatment: approximately 18 received Ad26.COV2.S at low or high dose, single or two shots; about 5 received placebo; per-sample allocation not given. Samples analyzed were those drawn on day 63 after the first vaccine or placebo injection. The individual, an adult aged 18-55 years, was a donor in Boston. Assay used: immunoSEQ multiplex PCR; TCRdb lists only in-frame clones, some missing. The sample comprises about 350,000 clones, approximately 85% of which are singletons, and 3.3% rests with the top ten. These data originate in a study of Ad26.COV2.S vaccination and SARS-CoV-2 variants. Study details: In the study, Ad26.COV2.S was injected intramuscularly once, or twice 56 days apart. Notes on the study in general: Breadth, reportedly substantial, characterized the spike-specific CD8+ and CD4+ T cell responses after vaccination. Non-spike TCR breadth did not differ much between vaccine and placebo recipients.

The J gene is TRBJ2-1, the V gene TRBV5-1, with TRBD1 identical over 11 bases. The source material was peripheral blood, sampled in a trial of Ad26.COV2.S vaccine versus placebo. The sequence was obtained from a person aged 18-60 years who received the Ad26.COV2.S COVID-19 vaccine or a placebo. CDR3 coding DNA: TGCGCCAGCAGCGGGGGACAGGGGGACCGTAATGAGCAGTTCTTC. It codes for CASSGGQGDRNEQFF.